Listed below are T cell receptor beta chains from one sample, sequenced in a study of T cells in Graves' hyperthyroidism and ophthalmopathy. In TCRdb, the multiplex PCR reads were re-called with MiXCR into one record per CDR3 protein. Seen here are about 330,000 distinct CDR3 sequences, roughly an eighth observed once, and the top ten hold 30% to 40%. The sequenced sample consisted of blood. Source of these receptors: a woman aged 35 to 49 with Graves' ophthalmopathy. Both conserved end residues are part of each CDR3. D genes are given only for firm matches. Clone size is not always given. Where it is, it says once, few, many or a class for expanded clones.

size	D	V	J	CDR3
-	-	TRBV28	TRBJ1-1	CASSPLQGMNTEAFF
many	TRBD1	TRBV6-7	TRBJ1-1	CASSNRPGGVWGSTEAFF
-	-	TRBV6-5	TRBJ2-5	CASSYSNSPGETQYF
many	-	TRBV11-2	TRBJ2-3	CASSPQGWGTDTQYF
few	-	TRBV6-1	TRBJ2-3	CASSSAGTGTDTQYF
few	-	TRBV11-3	TRBJ2-5	CASSLGTGTMQETQYF
many	-	TRBV7-2	TRBJ1-2	CASSLEGGAGGYTF
once	-	TRBV11-3	TRBJ2-1	CASSLDGRNEQFF
many	-	TRBV5-8	TRBJ2-3	CASSLVLGPSTDTQYF
many	-	TRBV28	TRBJ1-5	CASREQSGINQPQHF
many	-	TRBV20-1	TRBJ2-3	CSAREFPADTQYF